Described below is a single TCR beta chain sequence and its context. The target antigen is unknown. These data belong to a study of cytomegalovirus exposure and HLA in healthy donors. Study observations and caveats: Rare TCR sequences predominated, though certain public TCRs were found in many donors.

Repertoires were generated with immunoSEQ multiplex PCR, while TCRdb's copy carries only in-frame clones and drops some. This sample has about 64,000 clones, with about 92% found just once. The CDR3 runs 15 residues. The ends lost 1 base at V and 4 bases at J; junction bases unmatched: 6. Germline lookup yields CDR1 MGHDK and CDR2 SYGVNS. Sample: PBMCs. V is TRBV25-1 and J is TRBJ2-5, with 7 bases fitting TRBD2. This receptor was obtained from a woman in her late teens or twenties in good health and CMV-seronegative. The CDR3 protein is CASSEFFTGGETQYF. CDR3 bases: TGTGCCAGCAGTGAATTCTTTACGGGAGGAGAGACCCAGTACTTC.